Listed below are T cell receptor beta chains from one sample, sequenced in a study of cytomegalovirus exposure and HLA in healthy donors. The method was immunoSEQ multiplex PCR; TCRdb's version includes in-frame clones alone and lacks a portion of them. The sample contains about 69,000 clones, just over 65% of which appear only once. Sequenced material: PBMCs. The receptor set was obtained from a woman aged 30 to 39 in good health and CMV-seronegative. Both conserved end residues are part of each CDR3. A D gene is named only where the DNA matches it firmly. For some rows the clone size is stated as once, few or many, or as a class when expanded; others skip it.

v_call	clone_size	d_call	j_call	cdr3_nt	cdr3_aa
TRBV10-3	-	TRBD1	TRBJ1-6	TGTGCCATCAGGGGGACAGTCTATAATTCACCCCTCCACTTT	CAIRGTVYNSPLHF
TRBV19	-	-	TRBJ2-3	TGTGCCAGTAGCGCTGGGACCGGGACAAGCACAGATACGCAGTATTTT	CASSAGTGTSTDTQYF
TRBV9	-	TRBD2	TRBJ2-7	TGTGCCAGCAGCGTCGGGACTAGCGGGGACTCCTACGAGCAGTACTTC	CASSVGTSGDSYEQYF
TRBV30	-	-	TRBJ1-1	TGTGCCTGGAGTGAGCAGGGGATCACTGAAGCTTTCTTT	CAWSEQGITEAFF
TRBV10-2	-	-	TRBJ1-1	TGCGCCAGCAGAGCCCTTACAGAGAACACTGAAGCTTTCTTT	CASRALTENTEAFF
TRBV18	few	-	TRBJ2-2	TGTGCCAGCTCACCAATGGGGGCGCGGGCCGGGGAGCTGTTTTTT	CASSPMGARAGELFF
TRBV5-6	few	-	TRBJ2-3	TGTGCCAGCAGCTTGGGAAACGACAGACTCTACACAGATACGCAGTATTTT	CASSLGNDRLYTDTQYF
TRBV28	-	TRBD1	TRBJ1-1	TGTGCCAGCAGTTCCTATGGGACAGGGGCGAAAAATGAAGCTTTCTTT	CASSSYGTGAKNEAFF
TRBV9	-	-	TRBJ2-1	TGTGCCAGCAGCGTAGAGAGCCATGAGCAGTTCTTC	CASSVESHEQFF
TRBV30	few	-	TRBJ2-3	TGTGCCTGGAGTGCTGGACAGACGACCTATTCTAGCACAGATACGCAGTATTTT	CAWSAGQTTYSSTDTQYF
TRBV4-1	-	-	TRBJ2-2	TGCGCCAGCAGCCAAGCTCCTTGGGGGCCGAACACCGGGGAGCTGTTTTTT	CASSQAPWGPNTGELFF
TRBV27	-	-	TRBJ2-7	TGTGCCAGCAGTTTGGCCCTAGCTGGCGAGCAGTACTTC	CASSLALAGEQYF
TRBV5-1	-	-	TRBJ2-1	TGCGCCAGCAGCTTGGAAAGGGGGTCCTACAATGAGCAGTTCTTC	CASSLERGSYNEQFF
TRBV4-1	few	TRBD1	TRBJ1-4	TGCGCCAGCAGCCAACAGTTTCAGGGGGCAAGAGAAAAACTGTTTTTT	CASSQQFQGAREKLFF
TRBV5-8	-	TRBD1	TRBJ2-7	TGTGCCAGCAGAAGGACAGGACGTACCGAGCAGTACTTC	CASRRTGRTEQYF
TRBV4-1	-	-	TRBJ1-5	TGCGCCAGCAGCCAAGATTCGCTTGCGAGGCAGCCCCAGCATTTT	CASSQDSLARQPQHF
TRBV30	-	TRBD1	TRBJ1-3	TGTGCCCAGGACAGGAGCTCTGGAAACACCATATATTTT	CAQDRSSGNTIYF
TRBV4-2	-	TRBD2	TRBJ2-1	TGTGCCAGCAGCCGAGAGACTAGCGGAGTCGTCTACAATGAGCAGTTCTTC	CASSRETSGVVYNEQFF
TRBV7-2	once	TRBD2	TRBJ2-7	TGTGCCAGCAGCCCCCCGGGGGGCTCCTACGAGCAGTACTTC	CASSPPGGSYEQYF
TRBV14	-	-	TRBJ1-2	TGTGCCAGCAGCACAGGGTATGGCTACACCTTC	CASSTGYGYTF
TRBV7-3	-	TRBD1	TRBJ2-1	TGTGCCAGCAGCCTGACAGGGACCTACAATGAGCAGTTCTTC	CASSLTGTYNEQFF
TRBV5-1	-	-	TRBJ1-3	TGCGCCAGCAGCGATACGAGTGGAAACACCATATATTTT	CASSDTSGNTIYF
TRBV9	few	TRBD1	TRBJ1-2	TGTGCCAGCAGCGTGAGGGACAGGGAAGGTGGCCACACCTTC	CASSVRDREGGHTF
TRBV11-2	-	TRBD1	TRBJ1-4	TGTGCCAGCAGCACCATAGGGACAGGAGAAAAACTGTTTTTT	CASSTIGTGEKLFF
TRBV25-1	-	-	TRBJ1-1	TGTGCCAGCAGTGAATCCTCTCTCGGGGGGCGCATCATATCTGAAGCTTTCTTT	CASSESSLGGRIISEAFF
TRBV28	-	-	TRBJ1-5	TGTGCCAGCAGTTTAATGGGGAGAAATCAGCCCCAGCATTTT	CASSLMGRNQPQHF
TRBV19	few	-	TRBJ2-5	TGTGCCAGTCACCGCGGACAAGAGACCCAGTACTTC	CASHRGQETQYF